These 6 T cell receptor beta chains share one sample of origin, sequenced in a study of blood T cell repertoires in COVID-19. Repertoires were generated with immunoSEQ multiplex PCR, while TCRdb's copy carries only in-frame clones and drops some. The sample consists of roughly 70,000 clones, 82% of them appearing once. Material: peripheral blood. All receptors derive from a woman aged 55-69 years with acute or convalescent COVID-19.

The chain has TRBV7-2 and TRBJ1-3; D ambiguous. Germline values: CDR1 SGHTA, CDR2 FQGNSA. CDR3 size: 15 residues. The ends were cut back, 0 bases at V and 2 bases at J, with 8 bases in the middle. The CDR3 loop reads CASSLAHSPGNTIYF. CDR3 nucleotide sequence: TGTGCCAGCAGCTTAGCGCATAGTCCTGGAAACACCATATATTTT.

V is TRBV9 and J is TRBJ2-7; TRBD1 is a possible D gene (6 bases). The germline gives CDR1 SGDLS, CDR2 YYNGEE. The CDR3 sequence is 16 residues long. The germline V and J ends were trimmed by 0 bases and 5 bases, with 18 bases remaining between them. The CDR3 DNA sequence: TGTGCCAGCAGCGTAGTGGGGACAACGAAATGGGACGAGCAGTACTTC. Its protein product is CASSVVGTTKWDEQYF.

The rearrangement links TRBV5-4 to TRBJ2-7; 13 bases are a match to TRBD2. Germline V CDR1 and CDR2: SGHNT, YYREEE (reference sequence). The CDR3 length is 18 residues. V shed 4 bases and J 0 bases; nucleotides not matched to a gene: 10. CDR3 protein: CASSLGLAGASGSYEQYF. The CDR3 region has the DNA TGTGCCAGCAGCCTTGGACTAGCGGGGGCCAGCGGCTCCTACGAGCAGTACTTC.

In the case of this clone: This CDR3 is also generated by other DNA sequences in the sample. The gene calls are TRBV10-2 and TRBJ1-2, with 10 bases that match TRBD1. The CDR3 totals 13 residues. CDR1 and CDR2 from the germline V gene are WSHSY and SAAADI. Trimming took 8 bases from V and 5 from J; bases not matched to a gene: 5. CDR3 sequence reads: CASSGTGDYGYTF. The CDR3, as DNA: TGCGCCAGCTCCGGGACAGGGGATTATGGCTACACCTTC.

The rearrangement uses TRBV11-2 and TRBJ1-6; 8 positions match TRBD1. Germline CDR1 is SGHAT and CDR2 is FQNNGV. Germline trimming cut 6 bases from V and 8 bases from J; bases unmatched to any gene: 6. The CDR3 sequence is 14 residues long. In nucleotides, the CDR3 is TGTGCCAGCAGACTACAGGGGGGATATTCACCCCTCCACTTT. It codes for CASRLQGGYSPLHF.

This rearrangement joins TRBV28 to TRBJ2-5, with TRBD1 as a possible D gene (7 bases). Germline V gives CDR1 MDHEN, CDR2 SYDVKM. The CDR3 runs 15 residues. With 2 bases removed from V and 4 bases from J, the gap between germline ends came to 14 bases. The CDR3 is CASSLGQGGRETQYF. CDR3 DNA: TGTGCCAGCAGTTTAGGCCAGGGGGGACGAGAGACCCAGTACTTC.